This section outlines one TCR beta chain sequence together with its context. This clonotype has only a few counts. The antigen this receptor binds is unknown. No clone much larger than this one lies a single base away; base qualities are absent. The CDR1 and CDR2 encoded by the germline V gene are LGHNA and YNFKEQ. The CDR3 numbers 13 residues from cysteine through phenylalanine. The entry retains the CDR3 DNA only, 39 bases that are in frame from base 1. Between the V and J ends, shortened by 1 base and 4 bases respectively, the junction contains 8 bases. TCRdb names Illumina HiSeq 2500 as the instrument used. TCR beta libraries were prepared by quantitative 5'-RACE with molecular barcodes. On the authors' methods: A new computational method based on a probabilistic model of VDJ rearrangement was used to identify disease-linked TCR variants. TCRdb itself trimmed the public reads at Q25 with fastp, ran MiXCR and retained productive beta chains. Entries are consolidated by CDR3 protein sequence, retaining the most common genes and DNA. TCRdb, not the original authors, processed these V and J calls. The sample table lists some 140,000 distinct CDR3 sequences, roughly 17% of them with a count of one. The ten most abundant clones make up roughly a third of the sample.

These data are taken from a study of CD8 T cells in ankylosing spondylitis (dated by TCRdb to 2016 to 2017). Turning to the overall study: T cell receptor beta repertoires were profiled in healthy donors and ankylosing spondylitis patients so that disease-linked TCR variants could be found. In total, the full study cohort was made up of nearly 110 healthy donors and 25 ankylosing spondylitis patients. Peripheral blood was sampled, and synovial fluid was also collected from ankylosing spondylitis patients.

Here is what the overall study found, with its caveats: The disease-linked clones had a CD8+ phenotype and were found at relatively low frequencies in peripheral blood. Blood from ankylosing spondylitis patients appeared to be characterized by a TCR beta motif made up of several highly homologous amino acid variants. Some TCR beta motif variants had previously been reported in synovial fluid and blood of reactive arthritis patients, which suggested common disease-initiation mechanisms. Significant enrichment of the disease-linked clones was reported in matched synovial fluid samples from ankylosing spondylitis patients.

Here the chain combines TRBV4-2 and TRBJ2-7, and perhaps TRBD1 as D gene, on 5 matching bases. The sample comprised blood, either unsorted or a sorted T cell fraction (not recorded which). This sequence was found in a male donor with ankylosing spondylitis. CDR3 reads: CASSQGQTYEQYF. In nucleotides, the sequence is TGTGCCAGCAGCCAAGGACAGACGTACGAGCAGTACTTC.